This T cell receptor (beta chain) is from a study of molecular identifiers for immune sequencing clone quantification. About the study: Replicates split RNA from around 20,000 or 99,000 naive CD8 cells five ways, and the researchers sequenced four portions. Findings and limits, study-wide: Sizes of highly expanded clones could be underestimated through identical TCRs sharing a barcode.

Via MiXCR, TCRdb re-called the PCR reads, giving one row per CDR3 protein. The sample has about 640,000 distinct CDR3 sequences, 20% seen once. This clonotype has a count of ten or more. What it recognizes is unknown. Germline CDR1 SEHNR, CDR2 FQNEAQ (reference sequence). The germline V and J ends were trimmed by 3 bases and 8 bases, with 10 bases remaining between them. The CDR3 runs to 12 residues. This chain connects TRBV7-9 to TRBJ1-1, with D perhaps TRBD1 (6 bases). The specimen was naive CD8+ T cells from blood, with Jurkat cell RNA spiked in. Subset indicated: FACS-sorted CD8+CD4-CCR7+CD45RA+ naive T cells. The sequence was collected from a human donor in good health. Some libraries in this study had Jurkat cell RNA spiked in. CDR3 in amino acids: CASSFGQPEAFF. CDR3 DNA sequence: TGTGCCAGCAGCTTCGGACAGCCGGAAGCTTTCTTT.